This T cell receptor (beta chain) appears in the sequencing data of a study of T-cell memory formation after mild COVID-19. Of note for this clonotype: Its specificity is unknown.

The TCR alpha and TCR beta cDNA libraries, bearing sample barcodes and UMIs, were generated by 5'RACE using constant-segment primers. Via MiXCR, TCRdb re-called the 5' RACE reads, giving one row per CDR3 protein. The data contain around 450,000 distinct CDR3 sequences, roughly 20% of them singletons. Whole-study results and caveats: Clones contracting day 15 to 85 were balanced CD4/CD8; later expanders leaned CD4+.

Trimming took 7 bases from V and 3 from J; bases not matched to a gene: 3. CDR3 length equals 13 residues. The V gene's germline CDR1 is MNHEY and CDR2 SVGAGI. The TCR was taken from an adult woman who had mild COVID-19 (a few samples of this study predate the infection). Cell type and time point are not known. The chain joins TRBV6-5 to TRBJ2-1, with 7 bases matching TRBD2. Sequencing input: PBMCs or a T cell subset sorted from them (not recorded which). Here the CDR3 reads CASKRDRYNEQFF. DNA of the CDR3: TGTGCCAGCAAGCGGGATCGCTACAATGAGCAGTTCTTC.